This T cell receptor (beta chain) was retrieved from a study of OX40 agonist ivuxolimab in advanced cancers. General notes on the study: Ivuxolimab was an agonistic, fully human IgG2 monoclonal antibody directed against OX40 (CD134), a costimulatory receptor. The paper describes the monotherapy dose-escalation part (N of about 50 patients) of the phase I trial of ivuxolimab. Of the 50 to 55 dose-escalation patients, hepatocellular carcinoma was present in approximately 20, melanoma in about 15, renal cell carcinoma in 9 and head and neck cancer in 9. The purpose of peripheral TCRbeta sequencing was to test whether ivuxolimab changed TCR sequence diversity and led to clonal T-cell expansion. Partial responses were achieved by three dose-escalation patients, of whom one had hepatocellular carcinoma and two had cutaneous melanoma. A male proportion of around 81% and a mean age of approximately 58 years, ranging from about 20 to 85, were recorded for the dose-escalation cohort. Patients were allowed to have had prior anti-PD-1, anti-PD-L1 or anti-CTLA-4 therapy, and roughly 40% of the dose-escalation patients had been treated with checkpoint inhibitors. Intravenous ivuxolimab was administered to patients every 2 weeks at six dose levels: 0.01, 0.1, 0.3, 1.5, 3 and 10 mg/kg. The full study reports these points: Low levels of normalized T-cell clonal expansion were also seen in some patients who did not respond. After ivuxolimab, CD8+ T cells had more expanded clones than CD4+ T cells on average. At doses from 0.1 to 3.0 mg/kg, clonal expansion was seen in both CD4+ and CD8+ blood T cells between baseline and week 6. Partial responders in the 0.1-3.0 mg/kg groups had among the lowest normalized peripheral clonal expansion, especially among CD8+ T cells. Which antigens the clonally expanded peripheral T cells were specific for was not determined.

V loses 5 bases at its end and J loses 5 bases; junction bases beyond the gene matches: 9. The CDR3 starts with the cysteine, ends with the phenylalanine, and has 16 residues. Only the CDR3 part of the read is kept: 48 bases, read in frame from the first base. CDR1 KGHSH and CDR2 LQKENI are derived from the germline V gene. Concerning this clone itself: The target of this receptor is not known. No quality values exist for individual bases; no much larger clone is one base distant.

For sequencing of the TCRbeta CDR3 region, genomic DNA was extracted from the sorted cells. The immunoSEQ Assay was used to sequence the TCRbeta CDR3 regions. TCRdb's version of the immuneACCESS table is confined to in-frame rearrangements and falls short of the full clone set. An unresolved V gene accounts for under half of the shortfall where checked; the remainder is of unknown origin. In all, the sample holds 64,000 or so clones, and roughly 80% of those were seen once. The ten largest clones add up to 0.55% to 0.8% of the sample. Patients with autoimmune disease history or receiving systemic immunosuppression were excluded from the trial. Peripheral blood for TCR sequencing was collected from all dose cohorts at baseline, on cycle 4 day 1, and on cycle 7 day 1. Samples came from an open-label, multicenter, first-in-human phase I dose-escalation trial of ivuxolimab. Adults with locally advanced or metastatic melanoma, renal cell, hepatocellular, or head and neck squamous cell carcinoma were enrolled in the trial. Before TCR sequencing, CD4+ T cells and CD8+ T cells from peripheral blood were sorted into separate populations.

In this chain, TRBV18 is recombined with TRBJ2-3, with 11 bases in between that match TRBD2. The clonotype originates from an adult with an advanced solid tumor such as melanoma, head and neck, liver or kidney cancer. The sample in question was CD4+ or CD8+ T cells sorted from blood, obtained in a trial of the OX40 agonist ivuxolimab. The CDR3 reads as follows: CASSDLLAGVGDTQYF. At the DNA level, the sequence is TGTGCCAGCTCAGATCTACTAGCGGGAGTTGGAGATACGCAGTATTTT.